Listed below are T cell receptor beta chains from one sample, sequenced in a study of technical replicates of blood from several donors. The method was immunoSEQ multiplex PCR; TCRdb's version includes in-frame clones alone and lacks a portion of them. The table includes about 80,000 clones, approximately 91% detected once. The specimen was T cells isolated from PBMCs. The receptors stem from a human donor in good health. Both conserved end residues are part of each CDR3. A D gene is named only where the DNA matches it firmly. Clone size, where shown, is once, few, many, or a class for clones that have expanded.

TRBJ1-3	TRBV29-1	NA	13	NA	CSVEGGGGNTIYF	TGCAGCGTTGAAGGGGGGGGAGGAAACACCATATATTTT
TRBJ1-4	TRBV9	NA	17	NA	CASSAPRGRSTNEKLFF	TGTGCCAGCAGCGCCCCCAGGGGACGGTCAACTAATGAAAAACTGTTTTTT
TRBJ2-7	TRBV28	TRBD2	17	NA	CASSLGLAGHFSYEQYF	TGTGCCAGCAGTCTGGGACTAGCGGGCCATTTCTCCTACGAGCAGTACTTC
TRBJ2-3	TRBV25-1	NA	13	once	CASSEKYTDTQYF	TGTGCCAGCAGTGAAAAATACACAGATACGCAGTATTTT
TRBJ2-3	TRBV10-3	NA	15	NA	CAIKGRRGTTDTQYF	TGTGCCATCAAAGGCCGTCGGGGGACCACAGATACGCAGTATTTT
TRBJ2-6	TRBV4-1	NA	16	NA	CASSQGAFPGANVLTF	TGCGCCAGCAGCCAAGGAGCGTTCCCTGGGGCCAACGTCCTGACTTTC
TRBJ1-1	TRBV6-6	NA	10	NA	CATSNTEAFF	TGTGCCACAAGCAACACTGAAGCTTTCTTT
TRBJ1-4	TRBV19	TRBD1	16	NA	CASSARPGQVREKLFF	TGTGCCAGTAGTGCCAGGCCGGGACAGGTTCGTGAAAAACTGTTTTTT
TRBJ1-1	TRBV11-1	TRBD1	12	NA	CASSKDRAEAFF	TGTGCCAGCAGCAAAGACAGGGCTGAAGCTTTCTTT
TRBJ2-2	TRBV9	NA	13	NA	CASSATTTGELFF	TGTGCCAGCAGCGCTACTACCACCGGGGAGCTGTTTTTT
TRBJ2-1	TRBV7-8	NA	14	NA	CASSLEPGYNEQFF	TGTGCCAGCAGCTTAGAACCAGGCTACAATGAGCAGTTCTTC
TRBJ2-2	TRBV6-5	TRBD1	13	NA	CATGTGGSGELFF	TGTGCCACTGGGACAGGGGGTTCCGGGGAGCTGTTTTTT
TRBJ1-5	TRBV7-9	NA	13	NA	CASSLWENQPQHF	TGTGCCAGCAGCTTGTGGGAGAATCAGCCCCAGCATTTT
TRBJ2-5	TRBV4-1	TRBD2	15	NA	CASSHIAGGRETQYF	TGCGCCAGCAGCCATATAGCGGGAGGACGGGAGACCCAGTACTTC
TRBJ2-1	TRBV20-1	NA	11	NA	CSRPGRGEQFF	TGCAGTCGTCCGGGGAGAGGGGAGCAGTTCTTC
TRBJ1-1	TRBV6-5	NA	12	once	CASSPRSTEAFF	TGTGCCAGCAGTCCACGCAGCACTGAAGCTTTCTTT
TRBJ2-7	TRBV10-3	TRBD2	15	NA	CAISGDSGTRSEQYF	TGTGCCATCAGCGGTGACTCCGGGACTAGGAGCGAGCAGTACTTC
TRBJ2-6	TRBV7-7	TRBD2	17	NA	CASTESGGDVEANVLTF	TGTGCCAGCACCGAGTCGGGGGGTGATGTTGAGGCCAACGTCCTGACTTTC
TRBJ2-2	TRBV9	TRBD2	15	NA	CASNLAGVNTGELFF	TGTGCCAGCAATTTAGCGGGAGTGAACACCGGGGAGCTGTTTTTT
TRBJ2-5	TRBV7-3	NA	14	NA	CASSLNGGQETQYF	TGTGCCAGCAGCTTAAACGGGGGGCAGGAGACCCAGTACTTC
TRBJ2-7	TRBV2	TRBD1	13	NA	CASGDRVVNEQYF	TGTGCCAGCGGGGACAGGGTTGTGAACGAGCAGTACTTC
TRBJ2-2	TRBV5-6	NA	15	NA	CASSLSGAYTGELFF	TGTGCCAGCAGCTTGTCAGGGGCCTACACCGGGGAGCTGTTTTTT
TRBJ2-7	TRBV30	NA	13	NA	CAWTHRALNEQYF	TGTGCCTGGACCCATAGAGCTCTGAACGAGCAGTACTTC
TRBJ1-1	TRBV7-9	NA	15	NA	CASTPRGGTNTEAFF	TGTGCCAGCACCCCGAGGGGGGGAACCAACACTGAAGCTTTCTTT
TRBJ2-2	TRBV5-6	TRBD2	16	once	CASSSLAGYGTGELFF	TGTGCCAGCAGCTCACTAGCGGGGTATGGCACCGGGGAGCTGTTTTTT
TRBJ2-2	TRBV4-1	TRBD2	14	NA	CASGGTSLTGELFF	TGCGCCAGCGGGGGGACTAGCCTAACCGGGGAGCTGTTTTTT
TRBJ1-1	TRBV2	NA	15	few	CASTSSDRRNTEAFF	TGTGCCAGCACCTCTAGCGACAGAAGGAACACTGAAGCTTTCTTT
TRBJ1-2	TRBV5-6	NA	13	NA	CASSLRTVYGYTF	TGTGCCAGCAGCTTGAGGACAGTCTATGGCTACACCTTC
TRBJ2-7	TRBV9	TRBD2	15	few	CASSVSSGRDYEQYF	TGTGCCAGCAGCGTCTCTAGCGGGAGGGACTACGAGCAGTACTTC
TRBJ2-2	TRBV27	NA	12	NA	CASRGTSGELFF	TGTGCCAGCAGGGGGACAAGCGGGGAGCTGTTTTTT
TRBJ1-1	TRBV30	NA	16	NA	CAWSVEGVIGLTEAFF	TGTGCCTGGAGTGTAGAGGGAGTAATAGGTCTCACTGAAGCTTTCTTT
TRBJ2-3	TRBV5-4	TRBD2	15	NA	CASRDGLAGGGTQYF	TGTGCCAGCAGAGATGGACTAGCGGGGGGGGGTACGCAGTATTTT
TRBJ2-5	TRBV2	NA	15	NA	CASSAQRTLLETQYF	TGTGCCAGCTCCGCCCAGCGGACTCTTCTTGAGACCCAGTACTTC
TRBJ2-7	TRBV27	TRBD1	14	NA	CASSDKTGRYEQYF	TGTGCCAGCAGTGATAAGACAGGGCGATACGAGCAGTACTTC
TRBJ2-3	TRBV5-1	NA	16	NA	CASISGSRTITDTQYF	TGCGCCAGCATTTCAGGGAGCAGGACTATCACAGATACGCAGTATTTT
TRBJ2-3	TRBV15	NA	14	NA	CATSRDLNSDTQYF	TGTGCCACCAGCAGAGATCTTAATTCAGATACGCAGTATTTT
TRBJ2-7	TRBV4-2	NA	14	NA	CASSQLQSLYEQYF	TGTGCCAGCAGCCAGCTCCAATCCCTATACGAGCAGTACTTC
TRBJ2-3	TRBV6-6	NA	16	NA	CASSYLGGLGTDTQYF	TGTGCCAGCAGTTACTTGGGCGGGTTGGGGACAGATACGCAGTATTTT
TRBJ2-1	TRBV7-2	TRBD2	14	NA	CASRDGRAWNEQFF	TGTGCCAGCAGAGACGGGAGGGCCTGGAATGAGCAGTTCTTC
TRBJ1-4	TRBV7-3	NA	14	once	CASSPTGSHEKLFF	TGTGCCAGCAGCCCCACAGGCTCTCATGAAAAACTGTTTTTT
TRBJ2-5	TRBV5-1	TRBD2	15	NA	CASSSTGGTQETQYF	TGCGCCAGCAGCTCCACGGGGGGTACCCAAGAGACCCAGTACTTC
TRBJ1-1	TRBV11-3	NA	13	few	CASSLASGFEAFF	TGTGCCAGCAGCTTAGCATCGGGATTTGAAGCTTTCTTT
TRBJ2-1	TRBV5-1	TRBD2	16	NA	CASSESLLAGAREQFF	TGCGCCAGCAGCGAAAGCCTACTAGCGGGAGCCCGGGAGCAGTTCTTC
TRBJ2-3	TRBV7-2	TRBD2	14	NA	CASGEGLAGDTQYF	TGTGCCAGCGGAGAGGGACTAGCGGGAGATACGCAGTATTTT
TRBJ2-3	TRBV10-1	TRBD2	15	NA	CASSETSGLSVTQYF	TGCGCCAGCAGTGAGACTAGCGGGCTCTCGGTTACGCAGTATTTT
TRBJ2-1	TRBV29-1	TRBD2	13	NA	CSVGSGNGNEQFF	TGCAGCGTTGGGAGCGGGAATGGCAATGAGCAGTTCTTC
TRBJ2-1	TRBV7-9	NA	14	NA	CASSPAQGPHEQFF	TGTGCCAGCAGCCCTGCTCAGGGTCCCCATGAGCAGTTCTTC
TRBJ1-2	TRBV4-3	NA	15	NA	CASSPPGSSVYGYTF	TGCGCCAGCAGCCCCCCCGGGAGTTCGGTCTATGGCTACACCTTC
TRBJ1-4	TRBV6-1	NA	14	few	CASSGWGLGEKLFF	TGTGCCAGCAGTGGTTGGGGGCTGGGAGAAAAACTGTTTTTT
TRBJ2-1	TRBV10-1	TRBD2	19	NA	CASSGMGLAGPSSYNEQFF	TGCGCCAGCAGTGGGATGGGACTAGCGGGGCCCAGCTCCTACAATGAGCAGTTCTTC
TRBJ1-1	TRBV11-3	NA	14	few	CASSFSWEGTEAFF	TGTGCCAGCAGCTTTAGTTGGGAGGGCACTGAAGCTTTCTTT